These 12 T cell receptor beta chains came from one sample sequenced in a study of beta chain features in type 1 diabetes. Isolated RNA was reverse transcribed in full, so expressed TCRB transcripts were sequenced. Assay used: immunoSEQ multiplex PCR; TCRdb lists only in-frame clones, some missing. The repertoire consists of almost 350,000 clones, with 7% to 9% occurring once and the leading ten covering less than 0.45%. The sequenced sample was central memory CD4+ T cells from blood. Receptor source: a young woman in good health.

The sample holds many counts of this clone. The rearrangement joins TRBV27 to TRBJ1-1; TRBD1 might be the D (6 bases). The V gene's germline CDR1 is MNHEY and CDR2 SMNVEV (reference sequence). The CDR3 has 15 amino acids. The germline V and J ends were trimmed by 6 bases and 4 bases, with 18 bases remaining between them. CDR3 nucleotides: TGTGCCAGCAGCCGATCCAGGGGTATTATCACTGAAGCTTTCTTT. It encodes CASSRSRGIITEAFF.

The V and J genes are TRBV4-2 and TRBJ2-1; 12 bases fit TRBD1. Germline V CDR1 and CDR2: LGHNA, YNFKEQ. This CDR3 comprises 15 residues. V dropped 6 bases and J dropped 8; count of bases not matched to a gene: 8. Here the CDR3 DNA reads TGTGCCAGCAGGTCCGGGACAGGGGGCGTCTATGAGCAGTTCTTC. Translation gives CASRSGTGGVYEQFF.

The chain employs TRBV7-2 and TRBJ2-7; D is perhaps TRBD2 (5 bases). Germline V gene lookup returns CDR1 SGHTA and CDR2 FQGNSA. The CDR3 sequence is 13 residues long. The ends were cut back, 2 bases at V and 2 bases at J, with 7 bases in the middle. The CDR3 DNA is TGTGCCAGCAGCTTAACCGGGACCTACGAGCAGTACTTC. Residues: CASSLTGTYEQYF.

V is TRBV13 and J is TRBJ1-6, with 7 positions matching TRBD1. The CDR3 spans 15 residues. The germline gives CDR1 PRHDT, CDR2 FYEKMQ (reference sequence). The V gene end was trimmed by 5 bases and the J gene end by 7 bases; junction bases not matched to a gene: 8. The CDR3 sequence is CASSPGPRGNSPLHF. In nucleotides, the CDR3 is TGTGCCAGCAGCCCCGGCCCCAGGGGGAATTCACCCCTCCACTTT.

The rearrangement uses TRBV13 and TRBJ2-6; D remains unclear. The germline V gene encodes CDR1 PRHDT and CDR2 FYEKMQ (reference sequence). V lost 7 bases and J lost 0, with 7 bases in between. The CDR3 covers 14 residues. The CDR3 nucleotides are TGTGCCAGCACCTACCGCTCTGGGGCCAACGTCCTGACTTTC. It is translated as CASTYRSGANVLTF.

Only a few counts were recorded for this clone. The CDR3 region is CSVETGEGFYEQYF. In DNA, the CDR3 is TGCAGCGTTGAAACCGGGGAGGGGTTCTACGAGCAGTACTTC. This chain joins TRBV29-1 and TRBJ2-7; 7 bases fit TRBD2. The CDR3 runs 14 residues. Per germline, CDR1 SQVTM and CDR2 ANQGSEA. The J segment lost 3 bases and the V segment lost 2 bases, leaving 7 bases of the junction unmatched.

In its sample, this clone was seen a few times. CDR3 in DNA: TGTGCCAGCAGCTTTTATGCCGGGTATGAGGATGAGCAGTTCTTC. This translates into CASSFYAGYEDEQFF. The gene calls are TRBV7-9 and TRBJ2-1, with D uncertain. The germline gives CDR1 SEHNR, CDR2 FQNEAQ (reference sequence). V dropped 3 bases and J dropped 8 bases, with 17 bases sitting between them. This CDR3 has 15 amino acids.

The chain uses TRBV25-1 and TRBJ1-4, with D perhaps TRBD1 (6 bases). Germline V lookup: CDR1 MGHDK, CDR2 SYGVNS. The CDR3 has 15 amino acids. The germline V and J ends were trimmed by 5 bases and 0 bases, with 10 bases remaining between them. The CDR3 is CASSRGGATNEKLFF. As DNA, the CDR3 is TGTGCCAGCAGTCGTGGGGGCGCAACTAATGAAAAACTGTTTTTT.

The J gene is TRBJ1-2, the V gene TRBV7-9, with D unresolved. Germline assignment: CDR1 SEHNR and CDR2 FQNEAQ (reference sequence). The V gene lost 5 bases and the J gene lost 7 bases, with 17 bases spanning the gap. The CDR3 runs 14 residues. The CDR3 nucleotides are TGTGCCAGCAGCCCTACACCCCCGGGTGGTGGCTACACCTTC. The encoded protein is CASSPTPPGGGYTF.

V gene TRBV6-5 combines with J gene TRBJ2-2, with no clear D. The CDR3 extends over 12 amino acids. CDR1 MNHEY and CDR2 SVGAGI come from the germline V gene. Deletions cut 7 bases from V and 5 bases from J, with 8 bases between. DNA for the CDR3: TGTGCCAGCACCCGAAGTACCGGGGAGCTGTTTTTT. Translating gives CASTRSTGELFF.

This clone was counted a few times. The chain uses TRBV7-2 and TRBJ1-1; D remains unclear. Trimming shortened V by 1 base and J by 1 base, and 4 bases separated the two germline ends. The CDR3 runs 13 residues. Germline values: CDR1 SGHTA, CDR2 FQGNSA. The CDR3 spells CASSLVRNTEAFF. The CDR3 coding sequence is TGTGCCAGCAGCTTAGTACGGAACACTGAAGCTTTCTTT.

V and J are TRBV9 and TRBJ1-1; no definite D call. Germline values: CDR1 SGDLS, CDR2 YYNGEE. V was trimmed by 6 bases and J by 2 bases, leaving 14 bases between them. There are 14 residues in the CDR3. CDR3 sequence: CASTPRATNTEAFF. CDR3 in DNA: TGTGCCAGCACCCCCCGGGCCACTAACACTGAAGCTTTCTTT.